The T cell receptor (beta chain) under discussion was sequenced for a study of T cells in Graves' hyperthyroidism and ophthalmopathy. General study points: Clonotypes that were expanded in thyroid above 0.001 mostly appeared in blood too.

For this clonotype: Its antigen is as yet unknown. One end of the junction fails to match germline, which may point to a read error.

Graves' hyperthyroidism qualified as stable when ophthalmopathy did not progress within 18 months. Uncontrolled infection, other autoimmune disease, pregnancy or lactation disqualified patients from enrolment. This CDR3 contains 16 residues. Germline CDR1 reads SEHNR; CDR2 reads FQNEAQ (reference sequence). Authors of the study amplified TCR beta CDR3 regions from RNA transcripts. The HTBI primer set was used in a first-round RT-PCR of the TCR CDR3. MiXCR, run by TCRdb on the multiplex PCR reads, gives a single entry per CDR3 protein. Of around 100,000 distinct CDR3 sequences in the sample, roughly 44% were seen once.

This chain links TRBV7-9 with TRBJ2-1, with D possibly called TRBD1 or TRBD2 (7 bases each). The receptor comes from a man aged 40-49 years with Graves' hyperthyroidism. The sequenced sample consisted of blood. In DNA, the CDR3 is TGTGCCGGCAGCTTAGCGGGTAGGGGGCTAGGGAACGAGCAGTTCTTC. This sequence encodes CAGSLAGRGLGNEQFF. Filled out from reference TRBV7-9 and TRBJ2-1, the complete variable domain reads DTGVSQNPRHKITKRGQNVTFRCDPISEHNRLYWYRQTLGQGPEFLTYFQNEAQLEKSRLLSDRFSAERPKGSFSTLEIQRTEQGDSAMYLCAGSLAGRGLGNEQFFGPGTRLTVL.